The next 26 T cell receptor beta chains were all read from a single sample in a study of beta chain features in type 1 diabetes. Reverse transcription of all isolated RNA meant that expressed TCRB transcripts were sequenced. TCRdb keeps only in-frame clones here, not all; method: immunoSEQ multiplex PCR. This table has roughly 400,000 clones, 11% to 15% appearing once. The sample was naive CD4+ T cells from blood. The receptors were gathered from a man aged 30-40 years in good health.

This clone was observed a few times. CDR3 in DNA: TGTGCCAGCAGCCATGGACGGCGGAACACTGAAGCTTTCTTT. It encodes CASSHGRRNTEAFF. The V call is TRBV11-3, the J call TRBJ1-1; no firm D call. Germline loops: CDR1 SGHNT, CDR2 YENEEA. The CDR3 is 14 amino acids. V was shortened by 5 bases and J by 1 base, with 11 bases between the two germline ends.

This clone was seen more than once but under ten times. The chain uses TRBV5-1 and TRBJ2-5; 7 nucleotides agree with TRBD2. Trimming at V came to 4 bases and at J to 9 bases, leaving 12 bases not matched to a gene. Germline V gene lookup returns CDR1 SGHRS and CDR2 YFSETQ. This CDR3 region has 14 residues. CDR3 nucleotide sequence: TGCGCCAGCAGCCAAAGCACGCAGGGACTATCCCAGTACTTC. Amino acids: CASSQSTQGLSQYF.

The chain employs TRBV29-1 and TRBJ2-1; TRBD2 matches 9 bases. J lost 0 bases, V lost 4 bases, and 7 bases had no gene match. This CDR3 has 16 amino acids. Germline V gene sequence: CDR1 SQVTM, CDR2 ANQGSEA. The chain's CDR3 is CSVGVTSGSSYNEQFF. CDR3 sequence (DNA): TGCAGCGTTGGAGTGACTAGCGGAAGCTCCTACAATGAGCAGTTCTTC.

This clone was observed a handful of times. V and J are TRBV14 and TRBJ1-2; D is unresolved. Trimming removed 1 base from V and 6 bases from J, with 12 bases in between. Germline values: CDR1 SGHDN, CDR2 FVKESK. There are 14 residues in the CDR3. The CDR3 coding sequence is TGTGCCAGCAGCCAAGTGAGAACCGAGGATGGCTACACCTTC. Translation gives CASSQVRTEDGYTF. Looking up the rest from reference TRBV14 and TRBJ1-2 gives the full variable domain: EAGVTQFPSHSVIEKGQTVTLRCDPISGHDNLYWYRRVMGKEIKFLLHFVKESKQDESGMPNNRFLAERTGGTYSTLKVQPAELEDSGVYFCASSQVRTEDGYTFGSGTRLTVV.

In its sample, this clone was seen a few times. The chain has TRBV30 and TRBJ2-1; no reliable D call. Germline assignment: CDR1 GTSNPN and CDR2 SVGIG (reference sequence). The ends were cut back, 3 bases at V and 8 bases at J, with 8 bases in the middle. There are 11 residues in the CDR3. Here the CDR3 DNA reads TGTGCCTGGAGGCGTCGGGATGAGCAGTTCTTC. Translated: CAWRRRDEQFF. Together with reference TRBV30 and TRBJ2-1, the CDR3 gives the full variable domain: SQTIHQWPATLVQPVGSPLSLECTVEGTSNPNLYWYRQAAGRGLQLLFYSVGIGQISSEVPQNLSASRPQDRQFILSSKKLLLSDSGFYLCAWRRRDEQFFGPGTRLTVL.

The rearrangement links TRBV18 to TRBJ2-2; D is uncertain. This CDR3 region has 15 residues. Germline loops: CDR1 KGHSH, CDR2 LQKENI. The V gene lost 1 base and the J gene lost 4 bases, with 10 bases spanning the gap. The chain's CDR3 is CASSPLVTSTGELFF. CDR3 sequence (DNA): TGTGCCAGCTCACCACTCGTTACGTCCACCGGGGAGCTGTTTTTT.

The chain has TRBV30 and TRBJ2-3; D is unresolved. CDR3 length: 12 residues. V was trimmed by 0 bases and J by 6 bases, leaving 7 bases between them. Per the germline V gene, CDR1 is GTSNPN and CDR2 is SVGIG (reference sequence). CDR3 sequence: CAWSVTVDTQYF. DNA of the CDR3: TGTGCCTGGAGTGTAACAGTGGATACGCAGTATTTT.

Worth noting for this clone: A junction end diverges from the germline sequence, so it may reflect a read error. This rearrangement joins TRBV7-7 to TRBJ2-1; D is perhaps TRBD1 or TRBD2 (5 bases each). Germline V gene data show CDR1 as SSHAT and CDR2 as FNYEAQ (reference sequence). This CDR3 contains 15 residues. As DNA, the CDR3 is TGTGCTAGCAGCTTACCCGGGACCGGCTACAATGAGCAGTTCTTC. As protein: CASSLPGTGYNEQFF.

This clone was counted between two and nine times. The chain joins TRBV30 to TRBJ1-3; D not certain. The CDR3 is 15 amino acids. Germline V gene lookup returns CDR1 GTSNPN and CDR2 SVGIG (reference sequence). Trimming removed 0 bases at V and 4 bases at J, with 13 bases between. In nucleotides, the CDR3 is TGTGCCTGGAGTGTATTTCGGGAGTTAGGAAACACCATATATTTT. Translating gives CAWSVFRELGNTIYF.

In its sample, this clone was seen a few times. The chain joins TRBV10-3 to TRBJ2-1; no definite D call. With 4 bases removed from V and 10 bases from J, the gap between germline ends came to 8 bases. Germline V gives CDR1 ENHRY, CDR2 SYGVKD. This CDR3 has 11 amino acids. This CDR3 reads CAISGNGEQFF. The CDR3 DNA follows: TGTGCCATCAGTGGGAACGGGGAGCAGTTCTTC.

This clone occurred a few times. The V gene is TRBV6-1, the J gene TRBJ2-1, with D perhaps TRBD2 (5 bases). The germline V gene has CDR1 MNHNS and CDR2 SASEGT. V gave up 7 bases and J gave up 8 bases, with 9 bases separating them. This CDR3 region has 11 residues. CDR3 region: CASTGGYEQFF. The CDR3 nucleotides read TGTGCCAGCACAGGCGGGTATGAGCAGTTCTTC.

This clone was seen a handful of times. The rearrangement links TRBV13 to TRBJ1-2; TRBD1 might be the D (6 bases). CDR3 size: 14 residues. Germline lookup yields CDR1 PRHDT and CDR2 FYEKMQ (reference sequence). Trimming left V 2 bases short and J 6 bases short, with 13 bases between. The CDR3: CASSLQGRKDGYTF. For the CDR3, the DNA is TGTGCCAGCAGCTTACAGGGGAGAAAGGATGGCTACACCTTC.

The V call is TRBV9, the J call TRBJ1-3; TRBD1 agrees at 7 bases. The CDR3 is 15 amino acids. Germline loops: CDR1 SGDLS, CDR2 YYNGEE. The V and J ends lost 3 bases and 2 bases, in that order; junction bases with no gene match: 5. CDR3 in DNA: TGTGCCAGCAGCGCGACAGGGAGAGCTGGAAACACCATATATTTT. It is translated as CASSATGRAGNTIYF.

Here the CDR3 DNA reads TGTGCCAGCTCACCTAGCGGGCCCGGGGAGCTGTTTTTT. Amino acid sequence: CASSPSGPGELFF. The V and J genes are TRBV18 and TRBJ2-2; 7 positions agree with TRBD2. Germline V gene lookup returns CDR1 KGHSH and CDR2 LQKENI. The CDR3 runs to 13 residues. V lost 3 bases to trimming and J lost 6 bases; unmatched junction nucleotides: 1.

The chain couples TRBV30 to TRBJ2-1; TRBD2 agrees at 10 bases. Germline-derived CDR1 and CDR2 are GTSNPN and SVGIG (reference sequence). The junction had 5 bases not matched to a gene; V was cut back by 0 bases and J by 9 bases. The CDR3 is 14 amino acids. The CDR3 reads CAWSVLAGASEQFF. DNA of the CDR3: TGTGCCTGGAGTGTCCTAGCGGGAGCGTCTGAGCAGTTCTTC.

V is TRBV7-9 and J is TRBJ2-3, with 7 nucleotides matching TRBD2. The CDR3 length is 15 residues. CDR1 is SEHNR, CDR2 FQNEAQ, per germline (reference sequence). V trimming: 6 bases; J trimming: 5 bases; junction bases outside the gene matches: 11. For the CDR3, the DNA is TGTGCCAGCAGACCGCCGGGGGAGGGCAGAGATACGCAGTATTTT. Translated, it gives CASRPPGEGRDTQYF.

This rearrangement joins TRBV7-2 to TRBJ2-3; TRBD2 aligns across 12 bases. V lost 1 base and J lost 7; bases outside the gene matches: 3. CDR1 is SGHTA, CDR2 FQGNSA, per germline. This CDR3 region has 15 residues. In DNA form, the CDR3 reads TGTGCCAGCAGCTTAGAACTAGCGGGGGGCCATACGCAGTATTTT. Protein sequence: CASSLELAGGHTQYF.

This clone has a handful of counts. The chain joins TRBV11-2 to TRBJ2-5; D perhaps matches TRBD2 (5 bases). The CDR3 runs to 14 residues. CDR1 SGHAT and CDR2 FQNNGV come from the germline V gene. Trimming left V 5 bases short and J 5 bases short, with 15 bases between. The CDR3 protein is CASSGGTSGETQYF. CDR3 DNA sequence: TGTGCCAGCAGCGGAGGTACTTCGGGGGAGACCCAGTACTTC.

The chain uses TRBV18 and TRBJ2-7; perhaps D is TRBD1 or TRBD2 (5 bases each). V shed 3 bases and J shed 2 bases, with 20 bases lying between them. Per germline, CDR1 KGHSH and CDR2 LQKENI. The CDR3 is made up of 17 amino acids. The DNA for the CDR3 is TGTGCCAGCTCACCCTGGCAGTTGAAGGGGACGACCTACGAGCAGTACGTC. Translation: CASSPWQLKGTTYEQYV.

This clone has a handful of counts. The gene calls are TRBV14 and TRBJ1-2; 9 bases match TRBD1. V lost 6 bases and J lost 11; bases outside the gene matches: 13. The germline CDR1 and CDR2 sequences are SGHDN and FVKESK. The CDR3 loop spans 14 amino acids. The CDR3 region has the DNA TGTGCCAGCAGTCCCGTAGGGACAGGGACGGGTTACACCTTC. Amino acids: CASSPVGTGTGYTF.

This clone was counted a few times. The chain couples TRBV11-3 to TRBJ2-1; 8 bases match TRBD2. Germline lookup yields CDR1 SGHNT and CDR2 YENEEA. The CDR3 contains 15 residues. The trim removed 5 bases at V and 4 bases at J, leaving 7 bases unmatched. In nucleotides, the CDR3 is TGTGCCAGCAGCCACCGACTAGCGTTTTACAATGAGCAGTTCTTC. Translation gives CASSHRLAFYNEQFF. Together with reference TRBV11-3 and TRBJ2-1, the CDR3 gives the full variable domain: EAGVVQSPRYKIIEKKQPVAFWCNPISGHNTLYWYLQNLGQGPELLIRYENEEAVDDSQLPKDRFSAERLKGVDSTLKIQPAELGDSAVYLCASSHRLAFYNEQFFGPGTRLTVL.

V is TRBV2 and J is TRBJ1-2; 7 nucleotides align to TRBD1. The germline V gene encodes CDR1 SNHLY and CDR2 FYNNEI. The CDR3 loop spans 14 amino acids. J was trimmed by 3 bases and V by 5 bases; bases with no gene match: 6. The chain's CDR3 is CASSRTGTDYGYTF. Here the CDR3 DNA reads TGTGCCAGCAGTAGAACCGGGACAGACTATGGCTACACCTTC.

This clone was seen only a few times. The rearrangement links TRBV19 to TRBJ2-1; 8 nucleotides match TRBD2. Germline CDR1 is LNHDA and CDR2 is SQIVND (reference sequence). This CDR3 region has 17 residues. V was clipped by 6 bases and J by 6 bases; unmatched bases: 16. The CDR3 DNA reads as TGTGCCAGTAGCACCCCTTTCGTGTCAGCGGGAGTCAATGAGCAGTTCTTC. It codes for CASSTPFVSAGVNEQFF.

V usage is TRBV30 and J usage is TRBJ2-1; a possible D gene is TRBD2 (5 bases). The V gene lost 2 bases and the J gene lost 10 bases, with 15 bases spanning the gap. The germline gives CDR1 GTSNPN, CDR2 SVGIG (reference sequence). This CDR3 has 13 residues. The CDR3 coding sequence is TGTGCCTGGAGTCCCCTGGCGGGTGGAGAGCAGTTCTTC. This translates into CAWSPLAGGEQFF. Filled out from reference TRBV30 and TRBJ2-1, the complete variable domain reads SQTIHQWPATLVQPVGSPLSLECTVEGTSNPNLYWYRQAAGRGLQLLFYSVGIGQISSEVPQNLSASRPQDRQFILSSKKLLLSDSGFYLCAWSPLAGGEQFFGPGTRLTVL.

This clone was counted between two and nine times. The rearrangement uses TRBV6-6 and TRBJ2-5, with D unclear. This CDR3 spans 13 amino acids. V lost 5 bases and J lost 2, with 9 bases in between. Germline CDR1 reads MNHNY; CDR2 reads SVGAGI (reference sequence). CDR3 sequence reads: CASSAGSQETQYF. CDR3 DNA sequence: TGTGCCAGCAGTGCAGGCAGTCAAGAGACCCAGTACTTC.

The chain employs TRBV2 and TRBJ2-7; D is perhaps TRBD1 or TRBD2 (7 bases each). The germline gives CDR1 SNHLY, CDR2 FYNNEI. This CDR3 has 12 residues. Written as DNA, the CDR3 is TGTGCCAGCAGCCCCACCACAGGGGACTATAGCGTC. Its protein is CASSPTTGDYSV.